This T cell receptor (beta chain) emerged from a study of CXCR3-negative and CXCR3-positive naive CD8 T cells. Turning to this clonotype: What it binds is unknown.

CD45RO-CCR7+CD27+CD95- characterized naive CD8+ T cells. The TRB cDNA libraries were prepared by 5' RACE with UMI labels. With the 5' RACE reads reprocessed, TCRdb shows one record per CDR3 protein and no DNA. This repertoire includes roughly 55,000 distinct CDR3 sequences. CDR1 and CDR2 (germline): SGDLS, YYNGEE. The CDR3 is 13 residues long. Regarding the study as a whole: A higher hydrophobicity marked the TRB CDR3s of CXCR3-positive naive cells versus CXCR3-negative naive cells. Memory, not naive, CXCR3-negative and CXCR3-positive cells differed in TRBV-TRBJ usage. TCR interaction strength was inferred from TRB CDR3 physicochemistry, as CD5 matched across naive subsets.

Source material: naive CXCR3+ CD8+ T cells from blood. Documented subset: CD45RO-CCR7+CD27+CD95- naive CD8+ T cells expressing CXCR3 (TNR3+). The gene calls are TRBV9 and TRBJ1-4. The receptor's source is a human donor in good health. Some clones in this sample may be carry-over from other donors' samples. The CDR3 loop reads CASSDPSNEKLFF.